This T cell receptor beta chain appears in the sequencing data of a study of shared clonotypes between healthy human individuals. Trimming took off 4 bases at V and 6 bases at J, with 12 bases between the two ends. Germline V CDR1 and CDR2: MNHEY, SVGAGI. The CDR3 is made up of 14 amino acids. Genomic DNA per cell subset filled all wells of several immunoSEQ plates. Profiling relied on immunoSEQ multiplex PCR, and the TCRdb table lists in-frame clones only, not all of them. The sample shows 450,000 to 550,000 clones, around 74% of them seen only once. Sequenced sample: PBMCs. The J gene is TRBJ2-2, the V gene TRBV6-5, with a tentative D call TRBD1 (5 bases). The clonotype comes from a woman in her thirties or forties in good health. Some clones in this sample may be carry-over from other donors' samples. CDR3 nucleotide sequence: TGTGCCAGCAGTTCGCGCAGGGCATCCGGGGAGCTGTTTTTT. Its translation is CASSSRRASGELFF.